This T cell receptor (beta chain) was recorded in a study of blood T cell repertoires in COVID-19. V dropped 6 bases and J dropped 4 bases, with 9 bases sitting between them. CDR1 and CDR2 from the germline V gene are LGHNT and FRNRAP. There are 12 residues in the CDR3. Authors' processing steps: Estimates of nucleated cell counts were drawn from the amplification of reference gene primers. Sequencing used immunoSEQ multiplex PCR; TCRdb keeps in-frame clones, though not all of them. V, J and clone size reflect that table, while D and trimming were determined from the DNA. The table records roughly 260,000 clones, 91% of them present only once. Participants' reported clinical history set cohort assignment. In this sample, this clone turned up once.

This TCR was recovered from a human donor in a cohort exposed to, infected with or recovered from COVID-19 (not recorded which). The donor label of this sample is uncertain. V gene TRBV12-5 combines with J gene TRBJ1-2; no clear D gene. Sequencing used PBMCs or T cells enriched from blood (not recorded which). DNA for the CDR3: TGTGCTAGTGGATACCCCGGCTATGGCTACACCTTC. It translates to CASGYPGYGYTF. The full variable domain, in which reference TRBV12-5 and TRBJ1-2 provide the parts outside the CDR3, is DARVTQTPRHKVTEMGQEVTMRCQPILGHNTVFWYRQTMMQGLELLAYFRNRAPLDDSGMPKDRFSAEMPDATLATLKIQPSEPRDSAVYFCASGYPGYGYTFGSGTRLTVV.